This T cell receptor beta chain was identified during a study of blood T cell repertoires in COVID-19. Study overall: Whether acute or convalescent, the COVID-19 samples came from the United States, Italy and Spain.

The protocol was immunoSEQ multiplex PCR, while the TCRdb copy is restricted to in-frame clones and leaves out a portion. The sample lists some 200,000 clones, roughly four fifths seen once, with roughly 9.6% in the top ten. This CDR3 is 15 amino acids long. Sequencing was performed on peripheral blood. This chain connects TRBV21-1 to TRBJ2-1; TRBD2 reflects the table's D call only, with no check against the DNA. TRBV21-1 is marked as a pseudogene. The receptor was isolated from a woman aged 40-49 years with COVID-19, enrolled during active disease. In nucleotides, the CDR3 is TGTGCCAGCAGCCGACGGGGACTAGTTCACAATGAGCAGTTCTTC. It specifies CASSRRGLVHNEQFF.